The 5 T cell receptor beta chains listed next were all sequenced from one sample in a study of PD-1 blockade in classical Hodgkin lymphoma. The assay was immunoSEQ multiplex PCR, and TCRdb's table has in-frame clones only and misses some. The table lists about 98,000 clones, roughly 92% of them singletons. Relapses following autologous stem cell transplantation were seen in all patients, with brentuximab vedotin exposure varying. The sequencing used peripheral blood mononuclear cells (PBMCs), collected at baseline. The origin of the receptors is a human donor with classical Hodgkin lymphoma.

This chain links TRBV29-1 with TRBJ1-2, with 9 bases aligning to TRBD1. Germline CDR1 SQVTM, CDR2 ANQGSEA. The CDR3 is 15 amino acids. V lost 5 bases to trimming and J lost 2 bases; unmatched junction nucleotides: 9. In nucleotides, the CDR3 is TGCAGCGTTATGGACAGGGGACAATCCAACTATGGCTACACCTTC. This translates into CSVMDRGQSNYGYTF. Full variable domain (missing parts from reference TRBV29-1 and TRBJ1-2): SAVISQKPSRDICQRGTSLTIQCQVDSQVTMMFWYRQQPGQSLTLIATANQGSEATYESGFVIDKFPISRPNLTFSTLTVSNMSPEDSSIYLCSVMDRGQSNYGYTFGSGTRLTVV.

The chain links TRBV25-1 to TRBJ2-1; 8 bases are shared with TRBD2. V trimming: 7 bases; J trimming: 0 bases; junction bases outside the gene matches: 8. The length of the CDR3 is 16 residues. Germline CDR1 and CDR2: MGHDK and SYGVNS. The CDR3 is CASISGKANSYNEQFF. DNA for the CDR3: TGTGCCAGCATTAGCGGGAAGGCCAACTCCTACAATGAGCAGTTCTTC.

The rearrangement links TRBV9 to TRBJ2-1; D is possibly TRBD2 (5 bases). Trimming stripped 0 bases from V and 9 bases from J, with 13 bases between. CDR1 SGDLS and CDR2 YYNGEE come from the germline V gene. This CDR3 spans 14 amino acids. The CDR3 protein is CASSVGSTRGEQFF. The DNA of the CDR3 is TGTGCCAGCAGCGTAGGATCCACTCGGGGTGAGCAGTTCTTC.

The rearrangement links TRBV30 to TRBJ2-7; TRBD1 or TRBD2 may be the D gene (5 bases each). The CDR3 has 15 residues. Germline lookup yields CDR1 GTSNPN and CDR2 SVGIG (reference sequence). Trimming shortened V by 0 bases and J by 3 bases, and 15 bases separated the two germline ends. CDR3 sequence reads: CAWSVEPGSLYEQYF. CDR3 in DNA: TGTGCCTGGAGTGTAGAGCCAGGGAGCCTCTACGAGCAGTACTTC.

V gene TRBV6-1 combines with J gene TRBJ2-5; D uncertain. Germline CDR1 reads MNHNS; CDR2 reads SASEGT. The V and J ends lost 1 base and 0 bases respectively, with 12 bases between them. This CDR3 comprises 16 residues. CDR3 region: CASSEGGWRNQETQYF. CDR3 nucleotide sequence: TGTGCCAGCAGTGAAGGTGGGTGGAGAAACCAAGAGACCCAGTACTTC.